These 12 T cell receptor beta chains originate from one sample sequenced in a study of T cell repertoires in cytomegalovirus infection. TCRdb re-called the reads with MiXCR, one entry per CDR3 protein. There are about 400,000 distinct CDR3 sequences in the sample; about a sixth occur only once, and 7.5% to 9% lies in the top ten. Input material: PBMCs. These receptors all stem from a human donor in good health (CMV status not recorded). Some clones in this sample may be carry-over from other donors' samples.

This clonotype was observed a handful of times. The rearrangement links TRBV5-4 to TRBJ2-5; no clear D gene. This CDR3 region has 15 residues. Trimming cost V 5 bases and J 5 bases, with 19 bases left between them. Per the germline V gene, CDR1 is SGHNT and CDR2 is YYREEE (reference sequence). CDR3 coding DNA: TGTGCCAGCAGTTCTACCAAGGGCGGCAGGGAGACCCAGTACTTC. Amino acid sequence: CASSSTKGGRETQYF.

The sample holds many counts of this clonotype. J is TRBJ1-1 and V is TRBV12-3 or TRBV12-4, with D uncertain. Trimming cost V 4 bases and J 3 bases, with 9 bases left between them. This CDR3 is built from 13 residues. CDR3 in DNA: TGTGCCAGCAGTTCGGAGGACGACACTGAAGCTTTCTTT. Protein product: CASSSEDDTEAFF.

This chain links TRBV11-2 with TRBJ2-7, with D perhaps TRBD1 (6 bases). V lost 5 bases, J lost 3 bases, and 17 bases lay in between. This CDR3 has 15 amino acids. Germline V CDR1 and CDR2: SGHAT, FQNNGV. Here the CDR3 DNA reads TGTGCCAGCAGCCGTCTTACGGACAGAAACTACGAGCAGTACTTC. Its translation is CASSRLTDRNYEQYF.

V gene TRBV20-1 combines with J gene TRBJ2-3; 9 nucleotides match TRBD2. The V gene's germline CDR1 is DFQATT and CDR2 SNEGSKA (reference sequence). This CDR3 has 14 amino acids. Germline trimming cut 6 bases from V and 6 bases from J; bases unmatched to any gene: 10. The CDR3 DNA follows: TGCAGTGCCCCCAGGTCTAGCGGGGTGGATACGCAGTATTTT. It codes for CSAPRSSGVDTQYF.

This clonotype has a count of ten or more. This rearrangement joins TRBV7-9 to TRBJ2-5; 14 bases fit TRBD2. V lost 8 bases to trimming and J lost 5 bases; unmatched junction nucleotides: 10. The CDR3 sequence is 16 residues long. CDR1 and CDR2 from the germline V gene are SEHNR and FQNEAQ (reference sequence). This CDR3 reads CASSRGLAGVSETQYF. In nucleotides, the CDR3 is TGTGCCAGCTCTAGGGGACTAGCGGGAGTTTCGGAGACCCAGTACTTC.

This clonotype came up many times. The chain carries TRBV6-2 or TRBV6-3 and TRBJ2-7; 12 bases agree with TRBD2. Looked up from germline, CDR1 is MNHEY and CDR2 is SVGEGT. V was clipped by 6 bases and J by 3 bases; unmatched bases: 9. This CDR3 has 16 residues. The CDR3: CASRPRTSGILYEQYF. CDR3 nucleotides: TGTGCCAGCAGACCACGGACTAGCGGGATCCTCTACGAGCAGTACTTC.

The sample holds many counts of this clonotype. The chain links TRBV7-2 to TRBJ2-3; 7 nucleotides agree with TRBD1. The CDR3 spans 14 residues. The germline V gene has CDR1 SGHTA and CDR2 FQGNSA. The ends lost 5 bases at V and 4 bases at J; junction bases unmatched: 6. The CDR3 bases are TGTGCCAGCAGCCCAGAACAGGGGCCAGATACGCAGTATTTT. Translated, it gives CASSPEQGPDTQYF.

The V and J genes are TRBV7-6 and TRBJ2-3; 8 nucleotides line up with TRBD1. Germline V gene sequence: CDR1 SGHVS, CDR2 FNYEAQ. The CDR3 is 15 amino acids. With 4 bases clipped from V and 2 bases from J, the junction kept 5 bases outside the gene matches. CDR3 loop: CASSSGQGLTDTQYF. The CDR3 DNA sequence: TGTGCCAGCAGCTCCGGACAGGGACTCACAGATACGCAGTATTTT.

The rearrangement joins TRBV7-2 to TRBJ1-1; 9 bases agree with TRBD1. There are 15 residues in the CDR3. V gave up 4 bases and J gave up 8 bases; unmatched junction bases: 11. Per the germline V gene, CDR1 is SGHTA and CDR2 is FQGNSA. CDR3 in amino acids: CASSSPGTGTEEAFF. The CDR3 nucleotides read TGTGCCAGCAGCTCACCCGGGACAGGGACCGAGGAAGCTTTCTTT.

This clonotype was counted at least ten times. V usage is TRBV7-8 and J usage is TRBJ2-1, with 11 positions matching TRBD1. The V gene's germline CDR1 is SGHVS and CDR2 FQNEAQ. There are 15 residues in the CDR3. Germline trimming cut 5 bases from V and 6 bases from J; bases unmatched to any gene: 6. As DNA, the CDR3 is TGTGCCAGCAGCCCGGACAGGGGGCGGCTCAATGAGCAGTTCTTC. Its protein is CASSPDRGRLNEQFF.

Comment on this clonotype: A read error may produce the germline difference seen at one junction end. J is TRBJ2-1 and V is TRBV14; 9 bases line up with TRBD2. Germline V lookup: CDR1 SGHDN, CDR2 FVKESK. The CDR3 runs to 16 residues. The CDR3 DNA reads as TGTGCCAGCAGCCAAGGCCCCGGGACTAGCTACGATGAGCAGTTCTTC. This translates into CASSQGPGTSYDEQFF.

This clonotype was seen repeatedly, ten times or more. The chain links TRBV7-8 to TRBJ1-5, with D unresolved. The germline V and J ends were trimmed by 2 bases and 6 bases, with 8 bases remaining between them. CDR1 is SGHVS and CDR2 is FQNEAQ in the germline V gene. This CDR3 contains 13 residues. The CDR3 loop is CASSLNGRQPQHF. CDR3 nucleotide sequence: TGTGCCAGCAGCTTAAACGGCCGTCAGCCCCAGCATTTT. The complete variable domain, with remaining parts taken from reference TRBV7-8 and TRBJ1-5, reads GAGVSQSPRYKVAKRGQDVALRCDPISGHVSLFWYQQALGQGPEFLTYFQNEAQLDKSGLPSDRFFAERPEGSVSTLKIQRTQQEDSAVYLCASSLNGRQPQHFGDGTRLSIL.